Below, 7 T cell receptor beta chains from the same sample are listed, as sequenced in a study of cytomegalovirus exposure and HLA in healthy donors. PCR employed 60 Vbeta and 13 Jbeta primers. Libraries were prepared by immunoSEQ multiplex PCR; TCRdb keeps only in-frame clonotypes and omits some of them. This table lists some 72,000 clones. The sample taken for sequencing was PBMCs. These receptors were taken from a man aged 35-49 years in good health and CMV-seronegative.

The chain couples TRBV2 to TRBJ2-7, with 7 bases lining up with TRBD1. The junction had 12 bases not matched to a gene; V was cut back by 6 bases and J by 4 bases. CDR3 length equals 15 residues. Per germline, CDR1 SNHLY and CDR2 FYNNEI. CDR3 nucleotide sequence: TGTGCCAGCAGGAGCCCCCGGACAGGATCGTACGAGCAGTACTTC. Protein: CASRSPRTGSYEQYF.

The DNA of the CDR3 is TGTGCCAGCAGCCGGGACTCCGTCTACGAGCAGTACTTC. It codes for CASSRDSVYEQYF. The chain couples TRBV7-2 to TRBJ2-7; perhaps TRBD2 as D (6 bases). Germline V gives CDR1 SGHTA, CDR2 FQGNSA. This CDR3 has 13 residues. Trimming stripped 5 bases from V and 3 bases from J, with 11 bases between.

The chain employs TRBV6-6 and TRBJ1-2; maybe TRBD1 (5 bases). Germline CDR1 MNHNY, CDR2 SVGAGI (reference sequence). The CDR3 is made up of 13 amino acids. The V and J ends lost 6 bases and 3 bases respectively, with 11 bases between them. In DNA form, the CDR3 reads TGTGCCAGCAGGGCCGGAGGGGACTATGGCTACACCTTC. Its protein is CASRAGGDYGYTF.

V and J are TRBV5-5 and TRBJ1-1; D is unresolved. Trimming cost V 4 bases and J 7 bases, with 11 bases left between them. CDR3 length equals 12 residues. Per germline, CDR1 SGHKS and CDR2 YYEKEE (reference sequence). The CDR3 reads CASSHPESEAFF. The CDR3 DNA sequence: TGTGCCAGCAGCCACCCTGAGAGTGAAGCTTTCTTT.

The genes are TRBV25-1 and TRBJ1-1; 8 bases match TRBD1. The germline V gene has CDR1 MGHDK and CDR2 SYGVNS. Trimming removed 5 bases from V and 6 bases from J; junction bases left unmatched: 5. This CDR3 has 13 residues. Written as DNA, the CDR3 is TGTGCCAGCAGTCGGACAGGGAGCCCTGAAGCTTTCTTT. Its protein product is CASSRTGSPEAFF.

This chain uses TRBV7-2 with TRBJ1-2, with 10 bases matching TRBD1. V trimming: 5 bases; J trimming: 4 bases; junction bases outside the gene matches: 7. The germline CDR1 and CDR2 sequences are SGHTA and FQGNSA. The CDR3 covers 15 residues. The CDR3 spells CASSQRTGGGYGYTF. CDR3 sequence (DNA): TGTGCCAGCAGCCAAAGGACAGGGGGAGGCTATGGCTACACCTTC.

The rearrangement joins TRBV28 to TRBJ2-2; D remains unclear. From germline, CDR1 is MDHEN and CDR2 SYDVKM. This CDR3 has 11 residues. Deletions cut 4 bases from V and 7 bases from J, with 4 bases between. The CDR3: CASSSIGELFF. The CDR3 coding sequence is TGTGCCAGCAGTTCCATCGGGGAGCTGTTTTTT.